The rows below give T cell receptor beta chains drawn from one sample of a study of T cells in Graves' hyperthyroidism and ophthalmopathy. TCRdb re-called the multiplex PCR reads through MiXCR, storing one row per CDR3 protein. The table lists under 350,000 distinct CDR3 sequences, about 13% of them singletons. Sample: blood. Receptor source: a woman aged 40 to 50 with Graves' hyperthyroidism. CDR3s include the opening cysteine and the closing phenylalanine or tryptophan. D genes are given only for firm matches. Only part of the rows carry a size: once, few, many, or a class if the clone is expanded.

V: TRBV5-1; D: .; J: TRBJ1-4; size: few; DNA: TGCGCCAGCAGCTTGGATGCAGCAAATGAAAAACTGTTTTTT; CDR3: CASSLDAANEKLFF
V: TRBV5-1; D: TRBD1; J: TRBJ2-1; size: many; DNA: TGCGCCAGCAGCTCGCAGGGGGCGAGGCACAATGAGCAGTTCTTC; CDR3: CASSSQGARHNEQFF
V: TRBV7-2; D: TRBD2; J: TRBJ2-7; size: many; DNA: TGTGCCAGCAGCTTCGGACTAGCCCACGAGCAGTACTTC; CDR3: CASSFGLAHEQYF
V: TRBV28; D: TRBD2; J: TRBJ2-7; size: .; DNA: TGTGCCAGCAGTTTACTCGGACTAGCGGGAGGGCCCCTCGAGCAGTACTTC; CDR3: CASSLLGLAGGPLEQYF
V: TRBV7-9; D: .; J: TRBJ2-1; size: .; DNA: TGTGCCAGCAGCTTGGGGGTGTGGGATGAGCAGTTCTTC; CDR3: CASSLGVWDEQFF
V: TRBV9; D: .; J: TRBJ2-7; size: once; DNA: TGTGCCAGCAGCGTAGAGGGAGCGGGCTCCTACGAGCAGGACTTC; CDR3: CASSVEGAGSYEQDF
V: TRBV2; D: TRBD1; J: TRBJ1-2; size: .; DNA: TGTGCCAGCCCCCGGACAGGGGAGGACTATGGCTACACCTTC; CDR3: CASPRTGEDYGYTF
V: TRBV7-9; D: .; J: TRBJ2-7; size: .; DNA: TGTGCCAGCAGCTTCGTAGAGAACTACGAGCAGTACTTC; CDR3: CASSFVENYEQYF
V: TRBV6-1; D: TRBD1; J: TRBJ1-1; size: many; DNA: TGTGCCAGCAAAACAGGGGCAGGATTGAACACTGAAGCTTTCTTT; CDR3: CASKTGAGLNTEAFF
V: TRBV5-5; D: .; J: TRBJ1-2; size: many; DNA: TGTGCCAGCAGCCTTAAGGGGGGGACCTATGGCTACACCTTC; CDR3: CASSLKGGTYGYTF
V: TRBV20-1; D: .; J: TRBJ2-1; size: .; DNA: TGCAGTGCTAGTCGGTCTAGCGCGAGGGACAATGAGCAGTTCTTC; CDR3: CSASRSSARDNEQFF
V: TRBV7-9; D: TRBD1; J: TRBJ2-2; size: many; DNA: TGTGCCAGCAGCACGACAGGGGACGGGGAGCTGTTTTTT; CDR3: CASSTTGDGELFF
V: TRBV9; D: .; J: TRBJ2-5; size: many; DNA: TGTGCCAGCAGCGTAAAGGGGGGGGTAAAAGAGACCCAGTACTTC; CDR3: CASSVKGGVKETQYF
V: TRBV5-5; D: TRBD2; J: TRBJ2-7; size: .; DNA: TGTGCCAGCAGCTCCGGACTAGCGGGAGGGCCCTGGGGCGAGCAGTACTTC; CDR3: CASSSGLAGGPWGEQYF
V: TRBV7-6; D: .; J: TRBJ1-1; size: .; DNA: TGTGCCAGCAGCTTAGACGACACCTACACTGAAGCTTTCTTT; CDR3: CASSLDDTYTEAFF
V: TRBV4-1; D: .; J: TRBJ1-2; size: .; DNA: TGCGCCAGCAGCCAAGTTGTGGCAGGGGTGCATTATGGCTACACCTTC; CDR3: CASSQVVAGVHYGYTF
V: TRBV20-1; D: .; J: TRBJ2-5; size: medium-sized; DNA: TGCAGTGCTAGGGATTTGGTAGCGTTTCAAGAGACCCAGTACTTC; CDR3: CSARDLVAFQETQYF
V: TRBV20-1; D: .; J: TRBJ2-1; size: many; DNA: TGCAGTGCCCCGAGGGGGAGAGGTGGGGATGAGCAGTTCTTC; CDR3: CSAPRGRGGDEQFF
V: TRBV4-1; D: .; J: TRBJ1-6; size: few; DNA: TGCGCCAGCAGCAGGTCGGGGGGCCTCGATAATTCACCCCTCCACTTT; CDR3: CASSRSGGLDNSPLHF
V: TRBV6-1; D: TRBD1; J: TRBJ1-2; size: many; DNA: TGTGCCAGCAGTGGCGGACAGGCCTATGGCTACACCTTC; CDR3: CASSGGQAYGYTF
V: TRBV19; D: .; J: TRBJ2-3; size: .; DNA: TGTGCCAGTATTGGGGGACTCCCTACAGATACGCAGTATTTT; CDR3: CASIGGLPTDTQYF
V: TRBV28; D: TRBD1; J: TRBJ2-5; size: many; DNA: TGTGCCAGCAGTGAACGGACAGGGGGCTGGGAGACCCAGTACTTC; CDR3: CASSERTGGWETQYF
V: TRBV7-9; D: .; J: TRBJ1-4; size: .; DNA: TGTGCCAGCAGCCTACCGGGAGAGGCTAATGAAAAACTGTTTTTT; CDR3: CASSLPGEANEKLFF
V: TRBV30; D: .; J: TRBJ1-6; size: many; DNA: TGTGCCTGGAGTGTGGCAGGCGCGTTGGTTAACCTCCACTTT; CDR3: CAWSVAGALVNLHF
V: TRBV2; D: TRBD1; J: TRBJ1-1; size: once; DNA: TGTGCCAGCAGACAGGGGGCGCAGGACACTGAAGCTTTCTTT; CDR3: CASRQGAQDTEAFF
V: TRBV20-1; D: TRBD1; J: TRBJ2-7; size: many; DNA: TGCAGTGCTAGAGATCGGACAGGGGTTAGGGACGAGCAGTACTTC; CDR3: CSARDRTGVRDEQYF
V: TRBV2; D: .; J: TRBJ1-5; size: many; DNA: TGTGCCAGCATTCTCGCCAGAAATCAGCCCCAGCATTTT; CDR3: CASILARNQPQHF
V: TRBV28; D: TRBD1; J: TRBJ2-7; size: many; DNA: TGTGCCAGCAGGAGACAGGGGGGATACGAGCAGTACTTC; CDR3: CASRRQGGYEQYF
V: TRBV7-2; D: TRBD2; J: TRBJ2-1; size: .; DNA: TGTGCCAGCAGATTGGGGCTAGCGGAATACAATGAGCAGTTCTTC; CDR3: CASRLGLAEYNEQFF
V: TRBV18; D: .; J: TRBJ2-2; size: .; DNA: TGTGCCAGCTCATCACAGACGTACACCGGGGAGCTGTTTTTT; CDR3: CASSSQTYTGELFF
V: TRBV4-1; D: .; J: TRBJ1-2; size: few; DNA: TGCGCCAGCAGCGCCTACGACAGCGGGAACTATGGCTACACCTTC; CDR3: CASSAYDSGNYGYTF